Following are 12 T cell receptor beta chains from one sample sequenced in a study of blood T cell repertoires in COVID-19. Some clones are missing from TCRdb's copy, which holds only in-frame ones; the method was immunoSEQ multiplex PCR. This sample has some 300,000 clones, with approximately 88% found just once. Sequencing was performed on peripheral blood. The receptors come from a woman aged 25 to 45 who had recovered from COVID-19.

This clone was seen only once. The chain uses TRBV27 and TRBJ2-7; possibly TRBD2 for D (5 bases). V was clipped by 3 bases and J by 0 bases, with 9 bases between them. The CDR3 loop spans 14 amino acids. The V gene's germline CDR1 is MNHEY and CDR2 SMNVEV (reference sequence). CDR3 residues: CASSFSRVSYEQYF. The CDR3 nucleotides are TGTGCCAGCAGTTTTTCGAGGGTCTCCTACGAGCAGTACTTC.

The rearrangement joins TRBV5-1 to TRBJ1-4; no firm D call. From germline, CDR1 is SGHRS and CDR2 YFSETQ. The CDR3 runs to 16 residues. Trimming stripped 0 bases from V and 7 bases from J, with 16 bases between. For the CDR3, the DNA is TGCGCCAGCAGCTTGGCCGGCGGCCGAGGAAGTGAAAAACTGTTTTTT. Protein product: CASSLAGGRGSEKLFF.

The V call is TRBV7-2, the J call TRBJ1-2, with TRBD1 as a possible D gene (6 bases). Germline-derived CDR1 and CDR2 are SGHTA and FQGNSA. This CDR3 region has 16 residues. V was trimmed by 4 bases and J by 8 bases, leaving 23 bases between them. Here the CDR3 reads CASSSNSWRGARGYTF. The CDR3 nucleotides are TGTGCCAGCAGCTCTAATTCGTGGCGGGGGGCGCGGGGCTACACCTTC.

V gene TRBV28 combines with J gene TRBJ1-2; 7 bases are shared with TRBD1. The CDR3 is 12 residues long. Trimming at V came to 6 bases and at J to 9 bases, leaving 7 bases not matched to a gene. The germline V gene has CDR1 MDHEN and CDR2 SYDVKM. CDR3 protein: CASSRQGRRYTF. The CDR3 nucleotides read TGTGCCAGCAGCCGACAGGGTCGTCGCTACACCTTC.

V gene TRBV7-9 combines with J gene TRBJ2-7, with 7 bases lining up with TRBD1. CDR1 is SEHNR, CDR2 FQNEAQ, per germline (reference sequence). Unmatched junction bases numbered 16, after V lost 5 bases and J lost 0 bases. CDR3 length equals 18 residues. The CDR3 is CASSPLPTGALSSYEQYF. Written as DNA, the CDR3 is TGTGCCAGCAGCCCCCTCCCCACAGGGGCCCTCAGCTCCTACGAGCAGTACTTC. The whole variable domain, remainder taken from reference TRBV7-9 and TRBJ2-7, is DTGVSQNPRHKITKRGQNVTFRCDPISEHNRLYWYRQTLGQGPEFLTYFQNEAQLEKSRLLSDRFSAERPKGSFSTLEIQRTEQGDSAMYLCASSPLPTGALSSYEQYFGPGTRLTVT.

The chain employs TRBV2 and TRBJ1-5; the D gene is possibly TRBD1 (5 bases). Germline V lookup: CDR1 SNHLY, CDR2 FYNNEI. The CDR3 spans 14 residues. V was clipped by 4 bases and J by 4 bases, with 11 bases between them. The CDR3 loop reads CASSAQTENQPQHF. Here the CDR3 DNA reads TGTGCCAGCAGTGCCCAGACAGAGAATCAGCCCCAGCATTTT.

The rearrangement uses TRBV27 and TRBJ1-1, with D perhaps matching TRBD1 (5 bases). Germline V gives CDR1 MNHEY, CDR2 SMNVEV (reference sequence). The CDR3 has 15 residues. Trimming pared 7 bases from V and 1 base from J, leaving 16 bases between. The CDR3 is CASIAGGTGNTEAFF. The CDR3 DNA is TGTGCCAGCATAGCGGGGGGTACGGGGAACACTGAAGCTTTCTTT.

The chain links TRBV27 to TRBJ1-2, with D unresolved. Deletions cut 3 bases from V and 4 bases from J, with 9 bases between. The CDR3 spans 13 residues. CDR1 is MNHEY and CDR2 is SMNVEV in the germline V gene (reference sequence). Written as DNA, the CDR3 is TGTGCCAGCAGTTTGACGGCAGGCTATGGCTACACCTTC. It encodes CASSLTAGYGYTF.

The CDR3 sequence is CASSPGQTETQYF. The CDR3 DNA reads TGTGCCAGCAGCCCCGGACAAACAGAGACCCAGTACTTC. The rearrangement links TRBV7-3 to TRBJ2-5, with a possible D match to TRBD1 (5 bases). Trimming took off 5 bases at V and 4 bases at J, with 11 bases between the two ends. CDR3 size: 13 residues. Germline assignment: CDR1 SGHTA and CDR2 FQGTGA.

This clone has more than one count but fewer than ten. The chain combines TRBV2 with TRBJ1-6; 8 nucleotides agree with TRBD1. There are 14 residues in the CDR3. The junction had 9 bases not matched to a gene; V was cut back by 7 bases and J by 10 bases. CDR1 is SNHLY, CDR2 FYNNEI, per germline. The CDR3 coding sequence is TGTGCCAGCACAACGCAGGGGGCTGAATCACCCCTCCACTTT. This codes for CASTTQGAESPLHF.

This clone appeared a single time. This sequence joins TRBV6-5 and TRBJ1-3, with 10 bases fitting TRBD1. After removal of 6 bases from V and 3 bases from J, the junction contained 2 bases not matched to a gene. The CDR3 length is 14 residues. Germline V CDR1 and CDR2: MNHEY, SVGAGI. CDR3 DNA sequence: TGTGCCAGCAGCGGGGACAGGGGTGGAAACACCATATATTTT. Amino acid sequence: CASSGDRGGNTIYF.

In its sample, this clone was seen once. For the CDR3, the DNA is TGTGCCAGTAGTATGCCACAGTCCGGCGGCTACACCTTC. Translated: CASSMPQSGGYTF. V and J are TRBV19 and TRBJ1-2; D call uncertain. The CDR3 spans 13 residues. CDR1 is LNHDA, CDR2 SQIVND, per germline (reference sequence). Trimming cost V 3 bases and J 8 bases, with 13 bases left between them. Based on the CDR3 plus reference TRBV19 and TRBJ1-2, the full variable domain is DGGITQSPKYLFRKEGQNVTLSCEQNLNHDAMYWYRQDPGQGLRLIYYSQIVNDFQKGDIAEGYSVSREKKESFPLTVTSAQKNPTAFYLCASSMPQSGGYTFGSGTRLTVV.